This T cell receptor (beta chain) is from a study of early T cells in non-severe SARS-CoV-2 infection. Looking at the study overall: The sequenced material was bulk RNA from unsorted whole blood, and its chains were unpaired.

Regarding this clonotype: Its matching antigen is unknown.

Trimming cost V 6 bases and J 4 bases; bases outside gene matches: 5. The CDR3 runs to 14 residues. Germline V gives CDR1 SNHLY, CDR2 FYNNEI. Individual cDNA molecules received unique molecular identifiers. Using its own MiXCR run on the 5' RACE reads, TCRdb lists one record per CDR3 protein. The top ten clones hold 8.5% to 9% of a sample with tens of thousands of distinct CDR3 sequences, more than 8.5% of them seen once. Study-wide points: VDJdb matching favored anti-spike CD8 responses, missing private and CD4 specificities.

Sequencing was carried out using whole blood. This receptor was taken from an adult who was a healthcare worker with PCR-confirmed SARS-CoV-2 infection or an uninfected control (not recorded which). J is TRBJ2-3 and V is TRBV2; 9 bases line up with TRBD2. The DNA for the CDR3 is TGTGCCAGCAGAGACCGGACTAGCGCAGATACGCAGTATTTT. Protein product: CASRDRTSADTQYF.